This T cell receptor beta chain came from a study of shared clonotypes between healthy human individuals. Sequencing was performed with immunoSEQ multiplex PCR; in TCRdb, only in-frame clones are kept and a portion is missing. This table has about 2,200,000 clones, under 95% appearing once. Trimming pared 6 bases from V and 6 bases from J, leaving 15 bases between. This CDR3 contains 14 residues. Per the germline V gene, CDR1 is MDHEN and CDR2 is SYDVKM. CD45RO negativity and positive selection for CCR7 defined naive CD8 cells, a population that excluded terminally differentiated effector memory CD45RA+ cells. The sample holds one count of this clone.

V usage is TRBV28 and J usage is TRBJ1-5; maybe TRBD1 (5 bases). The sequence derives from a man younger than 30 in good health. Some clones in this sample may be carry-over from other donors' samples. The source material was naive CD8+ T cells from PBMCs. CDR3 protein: CASSSPGLSQPQHF. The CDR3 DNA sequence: TGTGCCAGCAGCTCGCCAGGGTTGTCTCAGCCCCAGCATTTT. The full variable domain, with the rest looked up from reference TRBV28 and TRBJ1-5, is DVKVTQSSRYLVKRTGEKVFLECVQDMDHENMFWYRQDPGLGLRLIYFSYDVKMKEKGDIPEGYSVSREKKERFSLILESASTNQTSMYLCASSSPGLSQPQHFGDGTRLSIL.